The 13 T cell receptor beta chains below all came from one sample that was sequenced in a study of T cells in Graves' hyperthyroidism and ophthalmopathy. TCR beta CDR3 region amplification was performed from RNA transcripts. Researchers ran a first-round RT-PCR on the TCR CDR3 using the HTBI primer set. A single record per CDR3 protein comes from TCRdb applying MiXCR to the multiplex PCR reads. In the table there are fewer than 850,000 distinct CDR3 sequences, 15% to 20% of which are singletons. Input material: blood. Receptors originate from a man over 45 with Graves' hyperthyroidism.

This clonotype appeared many times. The chain is built from TRBV4-2 and TRBJ2-7; no firm D call. Germline CDR1 and CDR2: LGHNA and YNFKEQ. V dropped 0 bases and J dropped 3 bases, with 15 bases sitting between them. The CDR3 consists of 16 residues. CDR3 sequence: CASSQDFDGWYYEQYF. As DNA, the CDR3 is TGTGCCAGCAGCCAAGATTTTGACGGATGGTACTACGAGCAGTACTTC.

This clonotype was observed at least ten times. This sequence joins TRBV5-1 and TRBJ1-4; 7 nucleotides match TRBD1. Germline loops: CDR1 SGHRS, CDR2 YFSETQ. CDR3 length: 15 residues. J gave up 3 bases and V 5 bases, and 7 bases lay outside the gene matches. The CDR3 protein is CASSPGTASNEKLFF. Written as DNA, the CDR3 is TGCGCCAGCAGTCCCGGGACAGCTTCTAATGAAAAACTGTTTTTT.

The chain is built from TRBV6-1 and TRBJ1-1; 7 positions match TRBD1. The CDR3 length is 15 residues. The V gene end was trimmed by 6 bases and the J gene end by 5 bases; junction bases not matched to a gene: 12. The germline gives CDR1 MNHNS, CDR2 SASEGT. The CDR3 loop reads CASRRDRAVGTEAFF. CDR3 sequence (DNA): TGTGCCAGCAGGAGAGACAGGGCCGTGGGGACTGAAGCTTTCTTT.

The chain recombines TRBV14 with TRBJ2-1, with 11 nucleotides matching TRBD2. V gave up 10 bases and J gave up 9 bases; unmatched junction bases: 11. The CDR3 extends over 14 amino acids. The germline CDR1 and CDR2 sequences are SGHDN and FVKESK. In nucleotides, the CDR3 is TGTGCCAACCAAACTAGCGGGAGACCTGTTGAGCAGTTCTTC. As protein: CANQTSGRPVEQFF.

This clonotype was seen only a few times. V usage is TRBV20-1 and J usage is TRBJ2-7; TRBD1 matches at 11 bases. V was pared by 4 bases and J by 5 bases, with 4 bases of the junction left unmatched. The length of the CDR3 is 13 residues. Germline V gives CDR1 DFQATT, CDR2 SNEGSKA (reference sequence). CDR3 sequence reads: CSATGTGGHEQYF. CDR3 nucleotide sequence: TGCAGTGCTACCGGGACAGGGGGACACGAGCAGTACTTC.

The sample holds a few counts of this clonotype. The chain employs TRBV24-1 and TRBJ2-1; 9 nucleotides align to TRBD2. This CDR3 spans 15 amino acids. V lost 4 bases and J lost 1; bases outside the gene matches: 1. CDR1 KGHDR and CDR2 SFDVKD come from the germline V gene. The CDR3 DNA reads TGTGCCACCAGTGACACTAGCGGGTCCTACAATGAGCAGTTCTTC. Its protein is CATSDTSGSYNEQFF.

The chain is built from TRBV20-1 and TRBJ2-5; maybe TRBD2 (6 bases). Trimming shortened V by 5 bases and J by 5 bases, and 24 bases separated the two germline ends. Germline CDR1 and CDR2: DFQATT and SNEGSKA (reference sequence). This CDR3 is 16 amino acids long. CDR3: CSAAPGLGGKYETQYF. In nucleotides, the CDR3 is TGCAGTGCTGCCCCGGGGTTGGGCGGGAAGTACGAGACCCAGTACTTC.

This clonotype was counted many times. The chain links TRBV11-2 to TRBJ2-3, with D maybe TRBD2 (6 bases). The CDR3 is 13 amino acids. CDR1 and CDR2 (germline): SGHAT, FQNNGV. Between the trimmed V and J ends, which lost 5 bases and 2 bases, there was a span of 8 bases. The DNA for the CDR3 is TGTGCCAGCAGCCCGGACTACACAGATACGCAGTATTTT. Protein sequence: CASSPDYTDTQYF.

In the case of this clonotype: Its ends do not fully match the called genes, so a read error is possible. The chain uses TRBV12-5 and TRBJ1-1, with D uncertain. The CDR3 is made up of 16 amino acids. The germline CDR1 and CDR2 sequences are LGHNT and FRNRAP. CDR3 DNA sequence: TGTGTTAGTGGTTTGGTACTTCGTGGACGGAACACTGAAGCTTTCTTT. It specifies CVSGLVLRGRNTEAFF.

V usage is TRBV5-1 and J usage is TRBJ1-1; 8 bases align to TRBD1. The CDR3 sequence is 15 residues long. The germline CDR1 and CDR2 sequences are SGHRS and YFSETQ. The V and J ends lost 4 bases and 6 bases, in that order; junction bases with no gene match: 11. CDR3 nucleotide sequence: TGCGCCAGCAGCCCAACGCCGGACAGGGCGGCTGAAGCTTTCTTT. This sequence encodes CASSPTPDRAAEAFF.

As to this clonotype: This may be a read error: a much more frequent sequence differs by one nucleotide. The rearrangement joins TRBV2 to TRBJ1-5; 9 positions match TRBD1. Trimming at V came to 8 bases and at J to 1 base, leaving 6 bases not matched to a gene. The CDR3 has 15 residues. Germline V gives CDR1 SNHLY, CDR2 FYNNEI. The CDR3 DNA reads as TGTGCCAGCGAACGGGGACAGGGAAGCAATCAGCCCCAGCATTTT. Encoded protein: CASERGQGSNQPQHF.

Ten or more counts support this clonotype. This chain links TRBV6-1 with TRBJ2-7; D possibly corresponds to TRBD2 (5 bases). Trimming pared 5 bases from V and 0 bases from J, leaving 17 bases between. The germline CDR1 and CDR2 sequences are MNHNS and SASEGT. The CDR3 is 16 amino acids. CDR3 nucleotides: TGTGCCAGCAGTTTCCAAGGACTCACCCTCTCCTACGAGCAGTACTTC. Its translation: CASSFQGLTLSYEQYF.

This clonotype has at least ten counts. The J gene is TRBJ2-7, the V gene TRBV6-1; unclear D gene. Between the trimmed V and J ends, which lost 7 bases and 0 bases, there was a span of 7 bases. CDR3 length: 12 residues. CDR1 is MNHNS, CDR2 SASEGT, per germline. The CDR3 is CASTHVSYEQYF. The CDR3 DNA reads TGTGCCAGCACACACGTCTCCTACGAGCAGTACTTC.